The source of this T cell receptor beta chain is a study of beta chain features in type 1 diabetes. Points from the study as a whole: Researchers report that Type 1 diabetes patients had moderately but significantly shorter TCRB CDR3s across all four CD4+ subsets. The naive, central memory and Treg TCRB repertoires showed an apparent similarity that was greater among patients than among healthy donors. For type 1 diabetes patients, VDJ junctions showed fewer insertions and more deletions.

About this clone: Its target is unknown.

Reverse transcribing all isolated RNA meant expressed TCRB transcripts were sequenced. TCRdb's copy holds only in-frame clones and misses some; the assay was immunoSEQ multiplex PCR. Found here are around 280,000 clones, over 14% of them singletons; the top ten hold roughly 0.015%. In germline, CDR1 is LNHDA, CDR2 SQIVND (reference sequence). Trimming at V came to 5 bases and at J to 3 bases, leaving 5 bases not matched to a gene. This CDR3 spans 14 amino acids. The origin of this receptor is a man between 18 and 35 years old with type 1 diabetes. The sample was naive CD4+ T cells from blood. This sequence joins TRBV19 and TRBJ2-7; the match to TRBD2 covers 9 bases. CDR3 coding DNA: TGTGCCAGTAGTGCGGTAGCGGGGGTCTACGAGCAGTACTTC. It encodes CASSAVAGVYEQYF.